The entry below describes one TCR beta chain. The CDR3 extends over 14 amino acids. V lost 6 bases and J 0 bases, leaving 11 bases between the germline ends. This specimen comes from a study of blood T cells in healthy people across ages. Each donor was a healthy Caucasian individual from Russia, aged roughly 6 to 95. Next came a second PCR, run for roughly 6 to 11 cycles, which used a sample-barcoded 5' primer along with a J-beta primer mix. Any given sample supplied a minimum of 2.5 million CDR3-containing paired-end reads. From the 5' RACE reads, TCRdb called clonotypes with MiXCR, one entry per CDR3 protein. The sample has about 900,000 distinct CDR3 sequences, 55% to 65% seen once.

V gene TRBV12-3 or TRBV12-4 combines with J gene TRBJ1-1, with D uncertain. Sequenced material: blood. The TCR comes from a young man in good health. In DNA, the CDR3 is TGTGCCAGCAGGGACGGGTTCATGAACACTGAAGCTTTCTTT. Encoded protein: CASRDGFMNTEAFF.